The next 11 T cell receptor beta chains were all read from a single sample in a study of blood T cell repertoires in COVID-19. The protocol was immunoSEQ multiplex PCR, while the TCRdb copy is restricted to in-frame clones and leaves out a portion. The sample lists 150,000 or so clones, around 83% seen once, with about 12% in the top ten. Source material: peripheral blood. These receptors all stem from a woman aged 55-75 years with COVID-19, enrolled during active disease.

V is TRBV21-1 and J is TRBJ1-5; the table calls TRBD1, which could not be checked here. TRBV21-1 is given as a pseudogene. This CDR3 contains 16 residues. DNA of the CDR3: TGTGCCAGCAGCAAAGCGTGGACAGGCTCGAATCAGCCCCAGCATTTT. Encoded protein: CASSKAWTGSNQPQHF.

This chain links TRBV6-1 with TRBJ1-2; maybe TRBD1 (5 bases). Per germline, CDR1 MNHNS and CDR2 SASEGT. With 3 bases removed from V and 6 bases from J, the gap between germline ends came to 8 bases. The CDR3 has 12 amino acids. In nucleotides, the CDR3 is TGTGCCAGCAGTGATCAGGGCCATGGCTACACCTTC. Protein: CASSDQGHGYTF.

The rearrangement joins TRBV5-5 to TRBJ1-2, with 7 positions matching TRBD1. The CDR3 is 15 amino acids. Trimming at V came to 1 base and at J to 7 bases, leaving 10 bases not matched to a gene. Germline CDR1 and CDR2: SGHKS and YYEKEE (reference sequence). In DNA form, the CDR3 reads TGTGCCAGCAGCTTGACAGGACAGGACCCGGGTGGCTACACCTTC. Its protein is CASSLTGQDPGGYTF.

This clone was picked up a small number of times. The rearrangement links TRBV7-8 to TRBJ2-1; D may be TRBD2 (5 bases). The V end lost 1 base, the J end lost 7 bases, and 17 bases lay between the germline ends. Germline loops: CDR1 SGHVS, CDR2 FQNEAQ. There are 16 residues in the CDR3. CDR3 sequence reads: CASSLGVAPERNEQFF. The CDR3 nucleotides are TGTGCCAGCAGCTTAGGAGTAGCGCCAGAACGAAATGAGCAGTTCTTC.

This clone was found a few times. This CDR3 is also generated by other DNA sequences in the sample. The rearrangement uses TRBV19 and TRBJ1-5; no clear D. Germline-derived CDR1 and CDR2 are LNHDA and SQIVND (reference sequence). Between the trimmed V and J ends, which lost 3 bases and 1 base, there was a span of 7 bases. The length of the CDR3 is 14 residues. CDR3 sequence: CASSITGSNQPQHF. CDR3 coding DNA: TGTGCCAGTAGTATTACGGGGAGCAATCAGCCCCAGCATTTT.

The chain uses TRBV18 and TRBJ1-5, with D unresolved. The CDR3 totals 15 residues. V was shortened by 6 bases and J by 0 bases, with 12 bases between the two germline ends. Germline values: CDR1 KGHSH, CDR2 LQKENI. Written as DNA, the CDR3 is TGTGCCAGCTCCGGACTGTCGGATAGCAATCAGCCCCAGCATTTT. Its translation is CASSGLSDSNQPQHF.

This clone appeared a single time. The chain combines TRBV2 with TRBJ1-2; the match to TRBD1 covers 7 bases. Germline assignment: CDR1 SNHLY and CDR2 FYNNEI. Trimming removed 7 bases from V and 6 bases from J; junction bases left unmatched: 11. This CDR3 comprises 14 residues. CDR3 sequence reads: CASTVQGLGDGYTF. DNA for the CDR3: TGTGCCAGCACCGTACAGGGGTTGGGGGATGGCTACACCTTC.

The V gene is TRBV9, the J gene TRBJ2-1, with a tentative D call TRBD1 (6 bases). V was shortened by 4 bases and J by 7 bases, with 15 bases between the two germline ends. The CDR3 consists of 14 residues. Germline CDR1 SGDLS, CDR2 YYNGEE. CDR3 loop: CASSQDRKGNEQFF. In DNA, the CDR3 is TGTGCCAGCAGCCAAGACAGGAAAGGGAATGAGCAGTTCTTC.

The rearrangement uses TRBV5-6 and TRBJ1-2; D is perhaps TRBD1 (5 bases). The ends were cut back, 5 bases at V and 4 bases at J, with 9 bases in the middle. The CDR3 has 12 amino acids. In germline, CDR1 is SGHDT, CDR2 YYEEEE. CDR3 amino acids: CASRGLSYGYTF. The CDR3, as DNA: TGTGCCAGCAGGGGACTTAGCTATGGCTACACCTTC.

This chain links TRBV5-4 with TRBJ1-1; possibly TRBD1 for D (5 bases). The CDR3 runs 12 residues. Per the germline V gene, CDR1 is SGHNT and CDR2 is YYREEE (reference sequence). Deletions cut 4 bases from V and 5 bases from J, with 9 bases between. This chain's CDR3 is CASSRTLTEAFF. CDR3 DNA sequence: TGTGCCAGCAGCCGGACATTGACTGAAGCTTTCTTT.

CDR3 amino acids: CASVTSGGAGDTQYF. CDR3 nucleotides: TGTGCCAGCGTGACTAGCGGGGGGGCAGGAGATACGCAGTATTTT. The V and J genes are TRBV6-5 and TRBJ2-3; 14 bases fit TRBD2. CDR3 size: 15 residues. Germline CDR1 reads MNHEY; CDR2 reads SVGAGI. V lost 8 bases to trimming and J lost 5 bases; unmatched junction nucleotides: 6.